The clone carrying this T cell receptor (beta chain) was counted ten times or more. Its antigen remains unknown. This sample was taken from a study of CD8 T cells in ankylosing spondylitis. Study results and limitations: Clones that were linked to disease were CD8+ and were relatively rare in peripheral blood. Seemingly distinctive of ankylosing spondylitis blood was a TCR beta motif formed by eight highly homologous variants.

CDR3 length: 15 amino acids. Trimming took 2 bases from V and 0 from J, leaving 10 bases between them. CDR1 and CDR2 from the germline V gene are SGDLS and YYNGEE. Libraries of TCR beta came from quantitative 5'-RACE with molecular barcodes. TCRdb re-called the 5' RACE reads through MiXCR, storing one row per CDR3 protein. The sample holds about 10,000 distinct CDR3 sequences, about 6% seen once. This TCR derives from a female donor with ankylosing spondylitis or in good health (not recorded which). Source material: blood, either unsorted or a sorted T cell fraction (not recorded which). V and J are TRBV9 and TRBJ2-3; D is undetermined. The DNA for the CDR3 is TGTGCCAGCAGCGTTCTAGACCAAAGCACAGATACGCAGTATTTT. Translating gives CASSVLDQSTDTQYF.